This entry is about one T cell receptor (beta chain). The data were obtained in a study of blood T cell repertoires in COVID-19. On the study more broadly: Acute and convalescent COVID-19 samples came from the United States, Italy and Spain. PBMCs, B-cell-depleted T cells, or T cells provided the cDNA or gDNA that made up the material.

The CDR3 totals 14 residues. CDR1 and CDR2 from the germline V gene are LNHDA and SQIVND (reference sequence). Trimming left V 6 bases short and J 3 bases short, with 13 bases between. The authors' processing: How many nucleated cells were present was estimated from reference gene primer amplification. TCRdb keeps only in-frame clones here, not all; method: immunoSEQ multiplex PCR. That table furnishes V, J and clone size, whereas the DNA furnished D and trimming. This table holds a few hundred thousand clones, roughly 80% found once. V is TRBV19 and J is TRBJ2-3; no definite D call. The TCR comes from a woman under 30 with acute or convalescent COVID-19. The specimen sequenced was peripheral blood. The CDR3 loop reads CASSGITTTDTQYF. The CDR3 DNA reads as TGTGCCAGTAGCGGCATCACTACAACAGATACGCAGTATTTT.